Each of the 27 T cell receptor beta chains below was sequenced from the same sample in a study of T cells in Graves' hyperthyroidism and ophthalmopathy. The source material, RNA transcripts, was used to amplify TCR beta CDR3 regions. HTBI primers were employed in a first-round RT-PCR of the TCR CDR3. Using its own MiXCR run on the multiplex PCR reads, TCRdb lists one record per CDR3 protein. This table has more than 300,000 distinct CDR3 sequences, 15% to 20% appearing once. Sequencing input: blood. Source of these receptors: a man younger than 30 with Graves' ophthalmopathy.

The V gene is TRBV5-1, the J gene TRBJ2-5, with D hard to call. CDR3 length: 14 residues. V gave up 4 bases and J gave up 2 bases, with 12 bases separating them. Germline V gene data show CDR1 as SGHRS and CDR2 as YFSETQ. CDR3 nucleotides: TGCGCCAGCAGCCCCCCCGTGAGGCAAGAGACCCAGTACTTC. It translates to CASSPPVRQETQYF.

This clonotype was seen repeatedly, ten times or more. As DNA, the CDR3 is TGTGCCAGCAGCCCTGGACATGGCTACACCTTC. This codes for CASSPGHGYTF. The V call is TRBV7-9, the J call TRBJ1-2; D call uncertain. Germline V gene lookup returns CDR1 SEHNR and CDR2 FQNEAQ (reference sequence). Between the trimmed V and J ends, which lost 5 bases and 6 bases, there was a span of 7 bases. The CDR3 has 11 residues. The entire variable domain, with the rest obtained from reference TRBV7-9 and TRBJ1-2, is as follows: DTGVSQNPRHKITKRGQNVTFRCDPISEHNRLYWYRQTLGQGPEFLTYFQNEAQLEKSRLLSDRFSAERPKGSFSTLEIQRTEQGDSAMYLCASSPGHGYTFGSGTRLTVV.

This clonotype was picked up many times. The V and J genes are TRBV7-9 and TRBJ2-2; perhaps D is TRBD1 or TRBD2 (5 bases each). The V and J ends lost 3 bases and 0 bases respectively, with 14 bases between them. Germline V gene lookup returns CDR1 SEHNR and CDR2 FQNEAQ (reference sequence). CDR3 length: 17 amino acids. This chain's CDR3 is CASSLWDRRSNTGELFF. CDR3 DNA sequence: TGTGCCAGCAGCTTGTGGGACCGCCGCTCGAACACCGGGGAGCTGTTTTTT.

The chain employs TRBV6-1 and TRBJ2-1; 9 bases are a match to TRBD1. Trimming cost V 6 bases and J 4 bases; bases outside gene matches: 7. Per the germline V gene, CDR1 is MNHNS and CDR2 is SASEGT. The CDR3 runs 15 residues. The CDR3 sequence is CASRQGQGPYNEQFF. The DNA of the CDR3 is TGTGCCAGCAGACAGGGACAGGGTCCGTACAATGAGCAGTTCTTC.

This clonotype was seen at least ten times. The chain links TRBV3-1 to TRBJ2-2; either TRBD1 or TRBD2 may fit D (5 bases each). The CDR3 loop spans 14 amino acids. V lost 0 bases and J 6 bases, leaving 8 bases between the germline ends. CDR1 is LGHDT, CDR2 YNNKEL, per germline (reference sequence). In DNA, the CDR3 is TGTGCCAGCAGCCAAGATTGGGGGTCCGGGGAGCTGTTTTTT. This sequence encodes CASSQDWGSGELFF.

The table lists this clonotype with many counts. The chain recombines TRBV12-3 or TRBV12-4 with TRBJ1-5, with D hard to call. V shed 6 bases and J shed 2 bases, with 8 bases lying between them. The CDR3 runs 13 residues. The CDR3 spells CASSLAGNQPQHF. The CDR3 DNA reads as TGTGCCAGCAGCCTGGCAGGCAATCAGCCCCAGCATTTT.

This clonotype was observed at least ten times. The chain recombines TRBV20-1 with TRBJ1-2; D unclear. This CDR3 is 14 amino acids long. V was trimmed by 0 bases and J by 3 bases, leaving 11 bases between them. Germline values: CDR1 DFQATT, CDR2 SNEGSKA (reference sequence). Written as DNA, the CDR3 is TGCAGTGCTAGAGACTTCCGGGAACACTATGGCTACACCTTC. Protein product: CSARDFREHYGYTF.

This clonotype was detected only a few times. The rearrangement joins TRBV7-2 to TRBJ1-5; D is uncertain. The CDR3 consists of 15 residues. Looked up from germline, CDR1 is SGHTA and CDR2 is FQGNSA. The V gene lost 5 bases and the J gene lost 3 bases, with 14 bases spanning the gap. The CDR3 DNA sequence: TGTGCCAGCAGCGATACACAACTCCCCAATCAGCCCCAGCATTTT. This translates into CASSDTQLPNQPQHF.

The chain couples TRBV6-2 or TRBV6-3 to TRBJ2-7, with D possibly being TRBD1 (6 bases). Trimming shortened V by 5 bases and J by 3 bases, and 17 bases separated the two germline ends. The germline V gene has CDR1 MNHEY and CDR2 SVGEGT. The CDR3 loop spans 15 amino acids. The CDR3 reads CASSNRDNDFYEQYF. The CDR3 DNA reads TGTGCCAGCAGTAACCGGGACAACGATTTCTACGAGCAGTACTTC.

This chain uses TRBV18 with TRBJ1-5; perhaps TRBD1 as D (5 bases). This CDR3 comprises 15 residues. V gave up 2 bases and J gave up 5 bases, with 13 bases separating them. CDR1 and CDR2 from the germline V gene are KGHSH and LQKENI. The chain's CDR3 is CASSPTGTDYQPQHF. CDR3 nucleotides: TGTGCCAGCTCACCAACCGGGACCGACTATCAGCCCCAGCATTTT.

The sample holds many counts of this clonotype. The CDR3 region is CASSLGPTEYNEQFF. Written as DNA, the CDR3 is TGTGCCAGCAGCTTAGGCCCGACAGAGTACAATGAGCAGTTCTTC. This chain joins TRBV11-3 and TRBJ2-1, with D possibly TRBD1 on 5 matching bases. The V gene lost 1 base and the J gene lost 4 bases, with 11 bases spanning the gap. The CDR3 is made up of 15 amino acids. Germline loops: CDR1 SGHNT, CDR2 YENEEA.

This clonotype showed up many times. The gene calls are TRBV3-1 and TRBJ1-5; D unclear. The germline V and J ends were trimmed by 2 bases and 0 bases, with 17 bases remaining between them. Germline-derived CDR1 and CDR2 are LGHDT and YNNKEL (reference sequence). CDR3 length: 18 amino acids. CDR3 loop: CASSQLPTYTDSNQPQHF. As DNA, the CDR3 is TGTGCCAGCAGCCAACTTCCCACCTATACAGATAGCAATCAGCCCCAGCATTTT.

The chain uses TRBV5-8 and TRBJ1-2; D gene uncertain. The CDR3 is 13 residues long. Deletions cut 0 bases from V and 8 bases from J, with 11 bases between. Germline V lookup: CDR1 SGHTS, CDR2 YDEGEE. The chain's CDR3 is CASSLGQLGGYTF. For the CDR3, the DNA is TGTGCCAGCAGCTTGGGGCAGTTGGGCGGCTACACCTTC. The full variable domain, rest sourced from reference TRBV5-8 and TRBJ1-2, is EAGVTQSPTHLIKTRGQQATLRCSPISGHTSVYWYQQALGLGLQFLLWYDEGEERNRGNFPPRFSGRQFPNYSSELNVNALELEDSALYLCASSLGQLGGYTFGSGTRLTVV.

The V call is TRBV10-3, the J call TRBJ2-2; the match to TRBD1 covers 7 bases. The CDR3 has 15 residues. CDR1 and CDR2 from the germline V gene are ENHRY and SYGVKD. Trimming at V came to 6 bases and at J to 0 bases, leaving 4 bases not matched to a gene. In nucleotides, the CDR3 is TGTGCCATCAGCCCGGGACAGTCGAACACCGGGGAGCTGTTTTTT. It codes for CAISPGQSNTGELFF.

The V gene is TRBV2, the J gene TRBJ2-5; D unclear. Germline CDR1 and CDR2: SNHLY and FYNNEI. V was clipped by 6 bases and J by 5 bases, with 13 bases between them. The CDR3 covers 13 residues. The CDR3: CASRVPSGETQYF. As DNA, the CDR3 is TGTGCCAGCAGGGTTCCCTCCGGGGAGACCCAGTACTTC. Complete variable domain (other parts from reference TRBV2 and TRBJ2-5): EPEVTQTPSHQVTQMGQEVILRCVPISNHLYFYWYRQILGQKVEFLVSFYNNEISEKSEIFDDQFSVERPDGSNFTLKIRSTKLEDSAMYFCASRVPSGETQYFGPGTRLLVL.

CDR3 protein: CASSLERFQGEQFF. CDR3 nucleotides: TGTGCCAGCAGCTTAGAAAGGTTTCAGGGTGAGCAGTTCTTC. This chain joins TRBV7-2 and TRBJ2-1; TRBD1 might be the D (5 bases). V gave up 1 base and J gave up 9 bases, with 13 bases separating them. The germline V gene encodes CDR1 SGHTA and CDR2 FQGNSA. The CDR3 runs 14 residues.

This clonotype was observed a few times. With a much larger clone just one base away, this may be a read error. The chain recombines TRBV10-1 with TRBJ1-5; D is undetermined. This CDR3 spans 17 amino acids. Germline V CDR1 and CDR2: WNHNN, SYGVQD (reference sequence). The CDR3 region is CASGERQDADSNQPQHF. The CDR3 DNA reads as TGCGCCAGCGGTGAGCGGCAGGACGCAGATAGCAATCAGCCCCAGCATTTT.

The rearrangement joins TRBV11-3 to TRBJ1-1; the D gene is possibly TRBD1 (6 bases). The CDR3 is 15 residues long. Germline assignment: CDR1 SGHNT and CDR2 YENEEA. Trimming cost V 5 bases and J 4 bases, with 17 bases left between them. DNA for the CDR3: TGTGCCAGCAGCCCCCCCGGACAGCAGGGCACTGAAGCTTTCTTT. This encodes CASSPPGQQGTEAFF.

The CDR3 spells CASSLQTGNNEQFF. The DNA for the CDR3 is TGTGCCAGCAGCTTACAGACAGGCAACAATGAGCAGTTCTTC. This chain uses TRBV7-9 with TRBJ2-1; D perhaps matches TRBD1 (6 bases). Trimming took off 2 bases at V and 5 bases at J, with 10 bases between the two ends. Per the germline V gene, CDR1 is SEHNR and CDR2 is FQNEAQ (reference sequence). The CDR3 totals 14 residues.

This clonotype was observed at least ten times. CDR3 sequence reads: CASSQGNENTEAFF. The DNA of the CDR3 is TGTGCCAGCAGCCAAGGTAACGAGAACACTGAAGCTTTCTTT. The rearrangement links TRBV3-1 to TRBJ1-1; the D is unclear. The CDR3 is 14 amino acids. V lost 1 base to trimming and J lost 1 base, with 7 bases between them. Per germline, CDR1 LGHDT and CDR2 YNNKEL (reference sequence).

In this sample, this clonotype turned up once. This rearrangement joins TRBV6-2 or TRBV6-3 to TRBJ1-1, with TRBD1 identical over 7 bases. This CDR3 has 15 amino acids. Trimming at V came to 3 bases and at J to 6 bases, leaving 10 bases not matched to a gene. Germline CDR1 and CDR2: MNHEY and SVGEGT. This CDR3 is CASSYIDRVPPEAFF. The CDR3 nucleotides read TGTGCCAGCAGTTATATCGACAGGGTTCCACCTGAAGCTTTCTTT.

Turning to this clonotype: At one boundary the junction diverges from the germline segment, which might be a read error. The chain joins TRBV5-1 to TRBJ2-4, with D tentatively TRBD1 or TRBD2 (6 bases each). This CDR3 contains 15 residues. Per germline, CDR1 SGHRS and CDR2 YFSETQ. The CDR3 loop is CASNQGPLAINIQYF. The CDR3 nucleotides read TGTGCCAGCAACCAGGGGCCACTAGCCATAAACATTCAGTACTTC.

This clonotype was seen repeatedly, ten times or more. The J gene is TRBJ1-1, the V gene TRBV24-1; no definite D call. Germline V gene sequence: CDR1 KGHDR, CDR2 SFDVKD. V was trimmed by 10 bases and J by 5 bases, leaving 10 bases between them. The CDR3 loop spans 11 amino acids. DNA of the CDR3: TGTGCCACTCTCTGGAGGACTGAAGCTTTCTTT. Translated, it gives CATLWRTEAFF.

The chain employs TRBV20-1 and TRBJ2-1, with 9 bases fitting TRBD2. V lost 1 base to trimming and J lost 6 bases; unmatched junction nucleotides: 1. This CDR3 is 13 amino acids long. Germline assignment: CDR1 DFQATT and CDR2 SNEGSKA (reference sequence). The CDR3 protein is CSARGGGANEQFF. For the CDR3, the DNA is TGCAGTGCTAGAGGCGGGGGGGCCAATGAGCAGTTCTTC.

This chain joins TRBV2 and TRBJ2-7; D possibly matches TRBD1 or TRBD2 (5 bases each). Germline V CDR1 and CDR2: SNHLY, FYNNEI. The CDR3 runs 14 residues. V lost 7 bases and J lost 2, with 15 bases in between. The CDR3 DNA reads as TGTGCCAGCATCGAGGGGCTGGGGGCCTACGAGCAGTACTTC. Translated: CASIEGLGAYEQYF.

The chain has TRBV9 and TRBJ2-2, with 12 bases fitting TRBD2. Per the germline V gene, CDR1 is SGDLS and CDR2 is YYNGEE. The V and J ends lost 0 bases and 4 bases, in that order; junction bases with no gene match: 4. This CDR3 has 17 residues. CDR3 region: CASSVGTSGASTGELFF. The CDR3 DNA reads as TGTGCCAGCAGCGTAGGGACTAGCGGGGCCTCCACCGGGGAGCTGTTTTTT. Based on the CDR3 plus reference TRBV9 and TRBJ2-2, the full variable domain is DSGVTQTPKHLITATGQRVTLRCSPRSGDLSVYWYQQSLDQGLQFLIQYYNGEERAKGNILERFSAQQFPDLHSELNLSSLELGDSALYFCASSVGTSGASTGELFFGEGSRLTVL.

This rearrangement joins TRBV6-1 to TRBJ1-2; D gene unclear. V gave up 7 bases and J gave up 4 bases, with 7 bases separating them. The germline CDR1 and CDR2 sequences are MNHNS and SASEGT. The length of the CDR3 is 11 residues. The CDR3 protein is CASKQSYGYTF. CDR3 sequence (DNA): TGTGCCAGCAAACAGTCCTATGGCTACACCTTC.